This T cell receptor (beta chain) was identified in a study of identical twins. Whole-study findings and limits: Zero-insertion analyses could be partly confounded by invariant MAIT and iNKT cells. Within cord blood, abundant beta clonotypes carried fewer insertions, but memory repertoires showed no such trend. The models gave estimates that fell short of the out-of-frame TCR alpha sharing seen in monozygotic twins.

Turning to this clonotype: Its target is unknown.

Using its own MiXCR run on the 5' RACE reads, TCRdb lists one record per CDR3 protein. The sample carries nearly 900,000 distinct CDR3 sequences, approximately 13% recorded once. This CDR3 is 12 amino acids long. Germline V lookup: CDR1 SNHLY, CDR2 FYNNEI. V lost 10 bases to trimming and J lost 9 bases, with 16 bases between them. The data also belong to a second study, concerning yellow fever vaccine responses in identical twins.

The sequencing sample was made of PBMCs. The gene calls are TRBV2 and TRBJ2-1; D is possibly TRBD1 (5 bases). The receptor's source is a woman aged 18-35 years in good health. For the CDR3, the DNA is TGTGCCACCCAAGAGCTAGGGGCTGAGCAGTTCTTC. It specifies CATQELGAEQFF. The whole variable domain, remainder taken from reference TRBV2 and TRBJ2-1, is EPEVTQTPSHQVTQMGQEVILRCVPISNHLYFYWYRQILGQKVEFLVSFYNNEISEKSEIFDDQFSVERPDGSNFTLKIRSTKLEDSAMYFCATQELGAEQFFGPGTRLTVL.